Here is one T cell receptor beta chain with its context. The antigen is undetermined. The assay was immunoSEQ multiplex PCR, and TCRdb's table has in-frame clones only and misses some. In the table there are about 50,000 clones, around 80% of which are singletons. The sort gate was single viable CD3+CD4+CD8-CD45RO+ cells for memory CD4+ T cells. The source of the sample is a study of memory CD4+ T cells and cytomegalovirus serostatus. Study findings and constraints: Of 150 to 200 reported CMV TCRbeta sequences, 60 to 85 were found in memory CD4+ repertoires. Suggested: most of the CMV-linked TCR signature lies in CD4+ memory cells. A US-trained random forest predicted CMV serostatus with median AUC 0.91.

CDR1 and CDR2 from the germline V gene are MNHEY and SMNVEV (reference sequence). This CDR3 spans 15 amino acids. V was shortened by 0 bases and J by 5 bases, with 13 bases between the two germline ends. The clonotype comes from an adult in good health and CMV-seronegative. The gene calls are TRBV27 and TRBJ1-1; no firm D call. Sequences were obtained from memory CD4+ T cells from blood. The CDR3 loop reads CASSLSGSTPTEAFF. CDR3 coding DNA: TGTGCCAGCAGTTTATCGGGCAGTACTCCGACTGAAGCTTTCTTT.